A single sample is the source of the 13 T cell receptor beta chains below, sequenced in a study of T-cell memory formation after mild COVID-19 (dated by TCRdb to the early 2020s). Library generation was performed with 5' RACE. The sequencer was an Illumina NovaSeq 6000. TCRdb reprocessed the public reads (quality trimming at Q25 with fastp, clone calling with MiXCR) and kept in-frame beta chains. Each CDR3 protein gets just one entry, which takes the most common genes and DNA from the rows behind it. This sample comprises 470,000 or so distinct CDR3 sequences, about 20% of them detected only once. The leading ten clones occupy 10% to 15% of the sample. Sequencing input: PBMCs or a T cell subset sorted from them (not recorded which). Receptors originate from an adult woman who had mild COVID-19 (a few samples of this study predate the infection). The sample titles of this study are shuffled in the database, so cell type and time point are left out; the donor was told from shared clones.

V usage is TRBV7-9 and J usage is TRBJ2-1; TRBD2 agrees at 10 bases. This CDR3 is built from 15 residues. The V gene end was trimmed by 5 bases and the J gene end by 4 bases; junction bases not matched to a gene: 5. Per germline, CDR1 SEHNR and CDR2 FQNEAQ (reference sequence). CDR3 nucleotide sequence: TGTGCCAGCAGCACGGGGACTAGCGAGTACAATGAGCAGTTCTTC. This codes for CASSTGTSEYNEQFF.

This clonotype occurred a few times. V and J are TRBV6-1 and TRBJ1-5; 8 bases agree with TRBD1. The germline V gene encodes CDR1 MNHNS and CDR2 SASEGT. After removal of 8 bases from V and 12 bases from J, the junction contained 9 bases not matched to a gene. This CDR3 spans 12 amino acids. CDR3 in amino acids: CASGDRQEVQHF. The CDR3 DNA is TGTGCCAGCGGGGACAGGCAAGAGGTCCAGCATTTT.

V is TRBV20-1 and J is TRBJ1-3, with a weak D call TRBD1 (6 bases). Trimming pared 6 bases from V and 0 bases from J, leaving 18 bases between. Germline values: CDR1 DFQATT, CDR2 SNEGSKA (reference sequence). CDR3 length: 16 residues. The CDR3 loop reads CSATPSQGLSGNTIYF. The CDR3 DNA is TGCAGTGCGACCCCTTCACAGGGACTCTCTGGAAACACCATATATTTT.

Ten or more counts support this clonotype. V is TRBV20-1 and J is TRBJ1-6; no firm D call. CDR3 length: 15 residues. CDR1 is DFQATT, CDR2 SNEGSKA, per germline (reference sequence). Deletions cut 0 bases from V and 9 bases from J, with 15 bases between. CDR3 sequence reads: CSARDWAVVASPLHF. The CDR3 nucleotides are TGCAGTGCTAGAGATTGGGCAGTTGTAGCTTCACCCCTCCACTTT.

This clonotype was seen only a few times. The chain couples TRBV5-4 to TRBJ2-3, with a possible D match to TRBD2 (6 bases). The V end was cut by 0 bases, the J end by 2 bases, with 7 bases between. Germline CDR1 SGHNT, CDR2 YYREEE (reference sequence). This CDR3 is 14 amino acids long. The CDR3 spells CASSLARDTDTQYF. As DNA, the CDR3 is TGTGCCAGCAGCTTGGCGCGGGACACAGATACGCAGTATTTT.

The genes are TRBV4-1 and TRBJ1-2; D is possibly TRBD1 (6 bases). This CDR3 has 18 amino acids. CDR1 MGHRA and CDR2 YSYEKL come from the germline V gene. V was pared by 1 base and J by 0 bases, with 18 bases between. The chain's CDR3 is CASSQVVNRASSNYGYTF. CDR3 nucleotides: TGCGCCAGCAGCCAAGTAGTCAACAGGGCCTCTTCTAACTATGGCTACACCTTC.

This clonotype occurred a few times. The chain recombines TRBV6-2 or TRBV6-3 with TRBJ1-5; D unclear. This CDR3 is 16 amino acids long. Deletions cut 8 bases from V and 0 bases from J, with 17 bases between. Germline V gene data show CDR1 as MNHEY and CDR2 as SVGEGT. The CDR3 protein is CASARVAVGSNQPQHF. Written as DNA, the CDR3 is TGTGCCAGCGCTCGCGTGGCGGTGGGTAGCAATCAGCCCCAGCATTTT.

The sample holds a few counts of this clonotype. The chain combines TRBV25-1 with TRBJ1-2, with 8 bases lining up with TRBD1. Per germline, CDR1 MGHDK and CDR2 SYGVNS. This CDR3 spans 15 amino acids. Germline trimming cut 8 bases from V and 6 bases from J; bases unmatched to any gene: 14. CDR3 sequence: CASRSAGGLTHGYTF. In DNA, the CDR3 is TGTGCCAGCCGTTCGGCAGGGGGCCTAACCCATGGCTACACCTTC.

This chain connects TRBV20-1 to TRBJ2-7; 8 bases fit TRBD2. J gave up 7 bases and V 3 bases, and 11 bases lay outside the gene matches. The CDR3 sequence is 14 residues long. Germline CDR1 and CDR2: DFQATT and SNEGSKA (reference sequence). The CDR3 spells CSASHPGGPGEQYF. CDR3 nucleotide sequence: TGCAGTGCTAGTCATCCGGGGGGGCCAGGGGAGCAGTACTTC.

The chain recombines TRBV5-1 with TRBJ2-7; either TRBD1 or TRBD2 may fit D (6 bases each). CDR3 length: 15 residues. V was trimmed by 4 bases and J by 3 bases, leaving 17 bases between them. The germline CDR1 and CDR2 sequences are SGHRS and YFSETQ. The CDR3 region has the DNA TGCGCCAGCAGCCAGGACAGCGCGGGGTTCTACGAGCAGTACTTC. Its protein product is CASSQDSAGFYEQYF.

This clonotype was recorded at least ten times. The junction departs from germline at one end; a sequencing error may be responsible. The chain has TRBV5-1 and TRBJ2-5; 7 bases fit TRBD1. Looked up from germline, CDR1 is SGHRS and CDR2 is YFSETQ. This CDR3 region has 12 residues. CDR3 sequence: CASSSRGETQYF. CDR3 in DNA: TGTGCCAGCAGTTCCAGGGGGGAGACCCAGTACTTC.

The chain couples TRBV7-9 to TRBJ1-1; D not certain. The CDR3 is made up of 12 amino acids. Trimming left V 3 bases short and J 10 bases short, with 12 bases between. CDR1 and CDR2 from the germline V gene are SEHNR and FQNEAQ (reference sequence). This chain's CDR3 is CASSFDLEGAFF. CDR3 nucleotide sequence: TGTGCCAGCAGCTTTGACCTGGAGGGAGCTTTCTTT.

This clonotype was picked up a small number of times. This chain links TRBV5-1 with TRBJ2-7; 8 bases are shared with TRBD1. Germline CDR1 is SGHRS and CDR2 is YFSETQ. The V gene end was trimmed by 0 bases and the J gene end by 1 base; junction bases not matched to a gene: 9. The CDR3 loop spans 17 amino acids. In nucleotides, the CDR3 is TGCGCCAGCAGCTTGGCCCCGACAGGGGTAGGGTCCTACGAGCAGTACTTC. Translation: CASSLAPTGVGSYEQYF.